The rows below give T cell receptor beta chains drawn from one sample of a study of shared clonotypes between healthy human individuals. Method: immunoSEQ multiplex PCR; TCRdb's copy keeps in-frame clones and lacks some. This table has a few million clones, more than 80% appearing once. Sequencing was done on a sample of naive CD4+ T cells sorted from blood. Receptors were obtained from a man aged 18 to 29 in good health. Both conserved end residues are part of each CDR3. The D gene is left open where the match is weak.

TRBV19	.	CASSPRRGRTYNEQFF
TRBV4-1	.	CASSRLPSGKQYF
TRBV6-4	.	CASSDQAGAGNTIYF
TRBV7-2	TRBD1	CASSAGGTGGVKYF
TRBV9	.	CASSVVQGDAEAFF
TRBV6-6	TRBD2	CASKWREGRVTGELFF
TRBV19	TRBD2	CASSMSGLAVEQYF
TRBV14	.	CASSQLGGYTQYF
TRBV21-1	.	CASTRGCTRVAGGKETQYF
TRBV30	.	CAWKASYEQYF
TRBV19	.	CASSHLPKGSGQPQHF
TRBV29-1	TRBD2	CSVVELAGGPLEQYF
TRBV4-1	.	CASSQTALESGFSGNTIYF
TRBV7-8	TRBD1	CASSVDRDNEQFF
TRBV19	TRBD1	CASSVIMGQGNQPQHF
TRBV10-1	.	CASSETVGNSYNEQFF
TRBV6-6	.	CASRGTNSYNSPLHF
TRBV30	TRBD1	CAWRTTGGGNTIYF
TRBV30	TRBD1	CAWSRDSIAKNIQYF
TRBV21-1	.	CASSKGGPRGGNTIYF
TRBV5-6	.	CASSLNGNEKLFF
TRBV6-5	TRBD1	CASSWDSLNTEAFF
TRBV7-8	TRBD2	CASSLAASGSFSYEQYF
TRBV4-1	TRBD1	CASSPGPGQLPREEKLFF
TRBV7-2	TRBD1	CASSTRTGKPGELFF
TRBV2	TRBD1	CASSEFVGGLYNEQFF
TRBV15	TRBD2	CATSRDSRGGETQYF
TRBV7-2	TRBD2	CACKRSGGGETQYF
TRBV4-2	TRBD2	CASSQGPGGAYEQYF